This T cell receptor (beta chain) is from a study of Tregs in tolerant kidney transplant recipients. Regarding the study as a whole: Few patients were studied, so findings need validation in larger groups. Biological reproducibility was not directly addressed, but technical replication error appeared minimal. Tregs expanded with activated donor B cells seemed most donor-specific.

Turning to this clone: Antigen specificity is unknown.

Libraries were prepared by immunoSEQ multiplex PCR; TCRdb keeps only in-frame clonotypes and omits some of them. The table has about 59,000 clones, around 83% seen once. The sequence was obtained from a human donor in good health. The sequenced sample consisted of CD4+ T cells from blood.

The DNA of the CDR3 is TGTGCCAGCAGCAGAGCGGGACAGGGAGGCGAAAAACTGTTTTTT. This translates into CASSRAGQGGEKLFF. This rearrangement joins TRBV6-5 to TRBJ1-4, with 9 bases aligning to TRBD1. Germline CDR1 MNHEY, CDR2 SVGAGI. The CDR3 totals 15 residues. The V and J ends lost 6 bases and 8 bases, in that order; junction bases with no gene match: 10.